This entry is about one T cell receptor beta chain. Its antigen remains unknown. Generated by immunoSEQ multiplex PCR, the TCRdb table keeps only in-frame clones and is missing some. The data contain some 90,000 clones, approximately 89% of them singletons. The data derive from a study of OX40 agonist ivuxolimab in advanced cancers. Study as a whole: Patients were dosed intravenously with ivuxolimab at 0.01 to 10 mg/kg every 2 weeks. Subjects had a mean age of around 60 years, with a range of 23 to 79; around 80% were male. Three individuals attained partial responses, comprising one hepatocellular carcinoma case and two cutaneous melanoma cases.

Notes on the study in general: More expanded clones were seen, on average, in CD8+ T cells than in CD4+.

Germline V gene data show CDR1 as SEHNR and CDR2 as FQNEAQ (reference sequence). J gave up 1 base and V 2 bases, and 8 bases lay outside the gene matches. The CDR3 spans 18 residues. The origin of this receptor is an adult with an advanced solid tumor such as melanoma, head and neck, liver or kidney cancer. The sequences come from CD4+ or CD8+ T cells sorted from blood, collected in a trial of the OX40 agonist ivuxolimab. The rearrangement joins TRBV7-9 to TRBJ2-2; 9 bases are a match to TRBD1. The CDR3 DNA sequence: TGTGCCAGCAGCTTACCCGGGACAGGGACGAGGAACACCGGGGAGCTGTTTTTT. This sequence encodes CASSLPGTGTRNTGELFF.